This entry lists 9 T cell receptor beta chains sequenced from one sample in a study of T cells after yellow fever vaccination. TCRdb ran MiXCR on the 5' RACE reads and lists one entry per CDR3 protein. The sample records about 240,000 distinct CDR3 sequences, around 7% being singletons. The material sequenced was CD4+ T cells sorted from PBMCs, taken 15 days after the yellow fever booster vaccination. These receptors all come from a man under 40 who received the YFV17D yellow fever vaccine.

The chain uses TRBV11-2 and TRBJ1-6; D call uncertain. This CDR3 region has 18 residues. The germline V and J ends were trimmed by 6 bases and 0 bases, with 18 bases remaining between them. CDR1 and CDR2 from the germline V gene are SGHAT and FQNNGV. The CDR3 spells CASRLILARSSYNSPLHF. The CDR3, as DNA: TGTGCCAGCAGATTAATCTTGGCAAGGAGCTCCTATAATTCACCCCTCCACTTT.

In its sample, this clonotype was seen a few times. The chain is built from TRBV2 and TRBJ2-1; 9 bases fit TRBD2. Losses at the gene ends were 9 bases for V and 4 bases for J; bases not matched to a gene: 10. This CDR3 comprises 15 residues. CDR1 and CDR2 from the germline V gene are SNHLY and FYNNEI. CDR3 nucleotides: TGTGCCAGTCTACTGGGGCTAGCGGGGTACAATGAGCAGTTCTTC. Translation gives CASLLGLAGYNEQFF.

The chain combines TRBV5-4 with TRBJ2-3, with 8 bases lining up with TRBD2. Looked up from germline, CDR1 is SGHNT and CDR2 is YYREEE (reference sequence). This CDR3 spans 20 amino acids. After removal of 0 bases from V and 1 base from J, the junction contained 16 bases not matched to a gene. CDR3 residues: CASSLEGAGEWRLGTDTQYF. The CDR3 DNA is TGTGCCAGCAGCTTGGAGGGAGCGGGAGAATGGCGCCTAGGCACAGATACGCAGTATTTT.

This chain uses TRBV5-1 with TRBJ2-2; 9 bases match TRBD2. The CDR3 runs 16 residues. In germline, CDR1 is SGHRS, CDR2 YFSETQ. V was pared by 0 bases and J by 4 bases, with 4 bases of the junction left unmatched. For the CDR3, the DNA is TGCGCCAGCAGCTTGGACCCAGCGGGAGGCACCGGGGAGCTGTTTTTT. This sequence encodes CASSLDPAGGTGELFF.

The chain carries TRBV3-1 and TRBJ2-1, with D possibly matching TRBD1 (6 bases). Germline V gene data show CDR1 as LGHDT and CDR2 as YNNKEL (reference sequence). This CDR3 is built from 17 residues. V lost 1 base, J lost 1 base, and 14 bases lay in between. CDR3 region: CASSQGMGAGSYNEQFF. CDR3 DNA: TGTGCCAGCAGCCAAGGTATGGGGGCAGGGTCCTACAATGAGCAGTTCTTC.

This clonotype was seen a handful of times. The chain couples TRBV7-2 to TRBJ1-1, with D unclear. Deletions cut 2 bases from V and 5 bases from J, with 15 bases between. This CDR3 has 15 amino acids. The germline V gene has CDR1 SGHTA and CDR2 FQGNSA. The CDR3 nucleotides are TGTGCCAGCAGCTTATTCCCGGGTGCGGAGACTGAAGCTTTCTTT. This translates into CASSLFPGAETEAFF. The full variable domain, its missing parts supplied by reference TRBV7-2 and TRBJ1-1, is GAGVSQSPSNKVTEKGKDVELRCDPISGHTALYWYRQSLGQGLEFLIYFQGNSAPDKSGLPSDRFSAERTGGSVSTLTIQRTQQEDSAVYLCASSLFPGAETEAFFGQGTRLTVV.

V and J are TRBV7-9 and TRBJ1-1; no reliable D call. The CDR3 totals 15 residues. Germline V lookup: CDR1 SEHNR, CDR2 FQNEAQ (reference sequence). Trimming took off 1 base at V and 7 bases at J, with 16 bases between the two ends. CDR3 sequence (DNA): TGTGCCAGCAGCTTAGATTGGGCTGCGCAAATTGAAGCTTTCTTT. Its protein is CASSLDWAAQIEAFF. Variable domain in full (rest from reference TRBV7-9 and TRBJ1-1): DTGVSQNPRHKITKRGQNVTFRCDPISEHNRLYWYRQTLGQGPEFLTYFQNEAQLEKSRLLSDRFSAERPKGSFSTLEIQRTEQGDSAMYLCASSLDWAAQIEAFFGQGTRLTVV.

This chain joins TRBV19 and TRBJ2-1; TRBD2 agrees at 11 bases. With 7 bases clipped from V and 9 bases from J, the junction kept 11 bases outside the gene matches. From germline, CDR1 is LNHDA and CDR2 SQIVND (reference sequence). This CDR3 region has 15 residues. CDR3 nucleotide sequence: TGTGCCAGTACCGACGTTCAACTAGCGGGAGTTGAGCAGTTCTTC. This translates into CASTDVQLAGVEQFF.

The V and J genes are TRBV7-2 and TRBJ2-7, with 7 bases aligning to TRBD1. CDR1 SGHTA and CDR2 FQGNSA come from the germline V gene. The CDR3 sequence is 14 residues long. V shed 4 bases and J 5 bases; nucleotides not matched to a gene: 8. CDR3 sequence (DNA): TGTGCCAGCAGCTCCGTCAAGACAGGGAACGAGCAGTACTTC. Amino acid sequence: CASSSVKTGNEQYF. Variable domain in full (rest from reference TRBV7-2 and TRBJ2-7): GAGVSQSPSNKVTEKGKDVELRCDPISGHTALYWYRQSLGQGLEFLIYFQGNSAPDKSGLPSDRFSAERTGGSVSTLTIQRTQQEDSAVYLCASSSVKTGNEQYFGPGTRLTVT.